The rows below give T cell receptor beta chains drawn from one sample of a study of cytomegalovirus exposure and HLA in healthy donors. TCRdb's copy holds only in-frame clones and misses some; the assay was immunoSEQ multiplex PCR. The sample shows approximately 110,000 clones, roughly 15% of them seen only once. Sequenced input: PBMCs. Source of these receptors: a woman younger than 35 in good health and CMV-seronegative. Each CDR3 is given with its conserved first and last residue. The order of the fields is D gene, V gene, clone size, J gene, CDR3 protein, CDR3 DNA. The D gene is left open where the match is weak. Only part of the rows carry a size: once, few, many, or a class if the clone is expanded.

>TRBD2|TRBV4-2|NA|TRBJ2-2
CASSQGETSGTGELFF
TGTGCCAGCAGCCAAGGCGAGACTAGCGGCACCGGGGAGCTGTTTTTT
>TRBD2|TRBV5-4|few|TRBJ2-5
CASSLEPTAGEETQYF
TGTGCCAGCAGCTTGGAGCCCACGGCGGGGGAAGAGACCCAGTACTTC
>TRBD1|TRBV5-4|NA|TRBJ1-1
CASTSTGTGEAFF
TGTGCCAGCACATCAACCGGGACAGGTGAAGCTTTCTTT
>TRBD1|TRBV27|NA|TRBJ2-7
CASSAGTGVYEQYF
TGTGCCAGCAGTGCCGGGACAGGGGTCTACGAGCAGTACTTC
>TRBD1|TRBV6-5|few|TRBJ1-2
CASRDRGIYGYTF
TGTGCCAGCAGGGACAGGGGGATCTATGGCTACACCTTC
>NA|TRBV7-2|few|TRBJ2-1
CASSLAQRDVEQFF
TGTGCCAGCAGCTTAGCGCAACGGGATGTTGAGCAGTTCTTC
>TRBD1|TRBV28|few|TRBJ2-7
CASSPDRGRSYEQYF
TGTGCCAGCAGCCCGGACAGGGGGCGATCCTACGAGCAGTACTTC
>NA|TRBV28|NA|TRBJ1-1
CASSSLQKTKNTEAFF
TGTGCCAGCAGTTCCCTCCAAAAGACAAAGAACACTGAAGCTTTCTTT
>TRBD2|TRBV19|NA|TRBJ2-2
CATEVAGGYTGELFF
TGTGCCACTGAGGTGGCGGGGGGATACACCGGGGAGCTGTTTTTT
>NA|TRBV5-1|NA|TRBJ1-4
CASSFDSFNEKLFF
TGCGCCAGCAGCTTCGACAGCTTTAATGAAAAACTGTTTTTT
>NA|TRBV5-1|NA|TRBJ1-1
CASSLESSRTEAFF
TGCGCCAGCAGCTTGGAATCCTCTCGTACTGAAGCTTTCTTT
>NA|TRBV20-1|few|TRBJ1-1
CSASRGNEAFF
TGCAGTGCTAGTCGGGGGAATGAAGCTTTCTTT
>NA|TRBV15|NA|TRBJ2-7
CATSRDRRGYLSYEQYF
TGTGCCACCAGCAGAGATCGGCGGGGCTACCTTTCCTACGAGCAGTACTTC
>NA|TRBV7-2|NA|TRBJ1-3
CASSRRSGNTIYF
TGTGCCAGCAGCCGGAGATCTGGAAACACCATATATTTT
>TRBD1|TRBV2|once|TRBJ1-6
CASSERQGSSSPLHF
TGTGCCAGCAGTGAAAGACAGGGTAGCAGTTCACCCCTCCACTTT
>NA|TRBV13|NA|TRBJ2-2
CASSFRGAGELFF
TGTGCCAGCAGCTTCAGGGGCGCCGGGGAGCTGTTTTTT
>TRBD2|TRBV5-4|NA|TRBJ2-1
CASSPQGTLAGGPEQFF
TGTGCCAGCAGCCCACAAGGTACGCTAGCGGGAGGGCCTGAGCAGTTCTTC
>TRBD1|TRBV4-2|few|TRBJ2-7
CASSPEGGQGREQYF
TGTGCCAGCAGCCCCGAGGGAGGACAGGGGAGAGAGCAGTACTTC
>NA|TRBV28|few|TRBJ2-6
CASSSDTASGANVLTF
TGTGCCAGCAGTTCGGACACTGCCTCTGGGGCCAACGTCCTGACTTTC
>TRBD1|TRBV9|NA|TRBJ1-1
CASSVVGQGARVEAFF
TGTGCCAGCAGCGTAGTGGGACAGGGGGCTAGGGTTGAAGCTTTCTTT
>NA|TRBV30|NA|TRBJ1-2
CAWTIDGREGYGYTF
TGTGCCTGGACGATTGATGGGAGGGAGGGCTATGGCTACACCTTC
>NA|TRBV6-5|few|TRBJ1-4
CATHSGGELFF
TGTGCCACTCACTCGGGAGGGGAACTGTTTTTT
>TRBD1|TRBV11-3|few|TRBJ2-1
CASSSDRGSYNEQFF
TGTGCCAGCAGCTCCGACAGGGGTTCCTACAATGAGCAGTTCTTC
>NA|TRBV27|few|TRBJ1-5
CASRASNQPQHF
TGTGCCAGCAGGGCCAGCAATCAGCCCCAGCATTTT
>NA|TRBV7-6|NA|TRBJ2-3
CASSSLVLPTDTQYF
TGTGCCAGCAGCTCCTTAGTCCTTCCCACAGATACGCAGTATTTT
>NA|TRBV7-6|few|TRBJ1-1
CASSSAGADTEAFF
TGTGCCAGCAGCTCCGCGGGGGCGGACACTGAAGCTTTCTTT
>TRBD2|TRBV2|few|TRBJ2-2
CASRVSGGDTGELFF
TGTGCCAGCAGGGTATCGGGGGGAGACACCGGGGAGCTGTTTTTT
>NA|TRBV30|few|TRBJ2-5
CAWSVGKRGQETQYF
TGTGCCTGGAGTGTAGGGAAAAGGGGCCAAGAGACCCAGTACTTC
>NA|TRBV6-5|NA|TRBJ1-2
CASSLQASYGYTF
TGTGCCAGCAGTTTACAGGCTAGCTATGGCTACACCTTC